This TCR beta chain appears in the sequencing data of a study of tumor and adjacent non-tumor tissue in lung cancer. Study results and limitations: Tumor TCR diversity, when higher, was linked to shorter survival.

As concerns this clonotype: Antigen unknown. The junction and the germline gene differ at one end; a read error may be behind it.

This sample's RNA came from whole unsorted tissue. Chemotherapy-naive patients with new lung cancer underwent thoracic surgery in China, August–November 2014. The CDR3 has 15 amino acids. Per germline, CDR1 SGHRS and CDR2 YFSETQ. A modified ARM-PCR protocol with three rounds of nested PCR amplified TCRbeta. TCRdb re-called the multiplex PCR reads through MiXCR, storing one row per CDR3 protein. The sample has about 66,000 distinct CDR3 sequences, around three quarters seen once; the top ten hold 28%. Sequenced sample: lung tumor tissue. This receptor was taken from a man aged 60 to 69 with non-small cell lung cancer. The chain joins TRBV5-1 to TRBJ1-1, with 8 positions matching TRBD1. This CDR3 is CASSLGSGGLTEAFF. CDR3 in DNA: TGCGCCAGCAGCTTGGGCTCAGGGGGCCTCACTGAGGCTTTCTTT.